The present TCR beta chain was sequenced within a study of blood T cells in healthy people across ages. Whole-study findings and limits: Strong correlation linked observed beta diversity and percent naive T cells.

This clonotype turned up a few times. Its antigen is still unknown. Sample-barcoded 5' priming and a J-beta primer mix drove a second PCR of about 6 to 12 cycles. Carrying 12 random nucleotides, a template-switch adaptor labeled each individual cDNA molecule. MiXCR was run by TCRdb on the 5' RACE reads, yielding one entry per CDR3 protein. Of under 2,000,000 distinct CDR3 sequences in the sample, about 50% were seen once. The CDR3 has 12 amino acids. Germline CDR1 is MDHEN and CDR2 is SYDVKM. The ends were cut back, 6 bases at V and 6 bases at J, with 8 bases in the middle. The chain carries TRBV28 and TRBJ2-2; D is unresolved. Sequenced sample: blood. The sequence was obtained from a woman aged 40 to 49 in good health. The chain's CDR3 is CASSPRPGELFF. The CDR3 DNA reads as TGTGCCAGCAGCCCCAGGCCCGGGGAGCTGTTTTTT. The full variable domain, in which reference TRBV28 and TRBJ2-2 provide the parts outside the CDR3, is DVKVTQSSRYLVKRTGEKVFLECVQDMDHENMFWYRQDPGLGLRLIYFSYDVKMKEKGDIPEGYSVSREKKERFSLILESASTNQTSMYLCASSPRPGELFFGEGSRLTVL.